This is a list of T cell receptor beta chains from one sample in a study of shared clonotypes between healthy human individuals. Assay used: immunoSEQ multiplex PCR; TCRdb lists only in-frame clones, some missing. Of around 1.4 million clones in the sample, approximately 98.5% were seen once. The specimen was naive CD4+ T cells sorted from blood. The receptors were gathered from a man aged 25 to 45 in good health. Each CDR3 is given with its conserved first and last residue.

>TRBJ2-3|TRBV18
CASSPRGLAGSDTQYF
>TRBJ1-1|TRBV29-1
CSVSRAAATEAFF
>TRBJ2-3|TRBV9
CASSVGQGSTDTQYF
>TRBJ2-7|TRBV5-5
CASSLEGGHYEQYF
>TRBJ1-2|TRBV28
CASSLGQRDYGYTF
>TRBJ1-1|TRBV7-2
CASSRHRSNTEAFF
>TRBJ2-7|TRBV11-3
CASSSGGWNEQYF
>TRBJ2-2|TRBV5-1
CASASGNTGELFF
>TRBJ2-1|TRBV19
CASSSNSGSSYNEQFF
>TRBJ1-2|TRBV28
CASTRDYGYTF
>TRBJ2-7|TRBV7-9
CASSLELGGQYF
>TRBJ1-2|TRBV20-1
CSASPTDGYTF
>TRBJ2-1|TRBV9
CASSVAPHNEQFF
>TRBJ1-1|TRBV5-4
CASTGTGTMNTEAFF
>TRBJ2-2|TRBV7-8
CASSPGTGTTGELFF
>TRBJ2-2|TRBV11-2
CASSLYQDKNTGELFF
>TRBJ2-7|TRBV5-1
CASGWGVGNKDEQYF
>TRBJ2-7|TRBV5-6
CASSVYSEQYF